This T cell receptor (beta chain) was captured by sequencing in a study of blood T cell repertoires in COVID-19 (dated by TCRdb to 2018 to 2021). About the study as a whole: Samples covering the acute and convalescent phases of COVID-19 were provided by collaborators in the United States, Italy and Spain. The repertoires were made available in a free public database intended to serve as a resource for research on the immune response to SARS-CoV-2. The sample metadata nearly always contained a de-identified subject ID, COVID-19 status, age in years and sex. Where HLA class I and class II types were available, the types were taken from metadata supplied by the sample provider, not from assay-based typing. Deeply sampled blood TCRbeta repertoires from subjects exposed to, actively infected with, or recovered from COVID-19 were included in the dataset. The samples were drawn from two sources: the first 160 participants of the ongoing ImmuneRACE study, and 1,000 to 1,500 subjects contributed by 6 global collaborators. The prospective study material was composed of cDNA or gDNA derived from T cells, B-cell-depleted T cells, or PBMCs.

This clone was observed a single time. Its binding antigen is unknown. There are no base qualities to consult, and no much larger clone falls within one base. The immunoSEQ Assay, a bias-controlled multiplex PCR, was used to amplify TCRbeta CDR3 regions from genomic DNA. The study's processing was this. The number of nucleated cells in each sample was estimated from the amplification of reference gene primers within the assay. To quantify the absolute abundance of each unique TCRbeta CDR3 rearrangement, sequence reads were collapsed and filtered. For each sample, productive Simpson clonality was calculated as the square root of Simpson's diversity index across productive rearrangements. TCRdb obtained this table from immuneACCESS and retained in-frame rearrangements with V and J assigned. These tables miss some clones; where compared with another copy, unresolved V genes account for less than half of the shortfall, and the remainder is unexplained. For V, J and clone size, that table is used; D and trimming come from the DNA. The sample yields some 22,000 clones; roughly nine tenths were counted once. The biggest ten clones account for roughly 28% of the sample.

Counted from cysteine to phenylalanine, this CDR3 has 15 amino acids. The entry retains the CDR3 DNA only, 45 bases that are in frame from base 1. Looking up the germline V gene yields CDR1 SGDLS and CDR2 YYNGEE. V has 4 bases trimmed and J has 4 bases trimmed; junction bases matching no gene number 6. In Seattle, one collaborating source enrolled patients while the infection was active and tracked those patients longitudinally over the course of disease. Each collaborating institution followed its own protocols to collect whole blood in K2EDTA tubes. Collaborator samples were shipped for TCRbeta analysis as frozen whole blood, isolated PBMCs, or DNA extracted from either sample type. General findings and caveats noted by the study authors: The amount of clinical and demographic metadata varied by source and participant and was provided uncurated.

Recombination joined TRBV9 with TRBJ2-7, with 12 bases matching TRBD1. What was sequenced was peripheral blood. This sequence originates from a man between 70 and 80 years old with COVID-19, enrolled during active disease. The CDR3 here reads CASSPRDRGRYEQYF. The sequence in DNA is TGTGCCAGCAGCCCCCGGGACAGGGGGCGTTACGAGCAGTACTTC.